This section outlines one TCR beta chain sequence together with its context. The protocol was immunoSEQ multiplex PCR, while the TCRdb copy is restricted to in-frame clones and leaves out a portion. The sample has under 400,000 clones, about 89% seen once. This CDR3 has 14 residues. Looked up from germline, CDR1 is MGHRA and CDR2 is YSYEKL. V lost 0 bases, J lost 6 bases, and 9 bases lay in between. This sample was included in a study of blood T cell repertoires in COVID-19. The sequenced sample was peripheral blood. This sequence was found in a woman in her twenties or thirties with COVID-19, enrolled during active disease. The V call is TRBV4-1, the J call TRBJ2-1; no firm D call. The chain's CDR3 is CASSQDGYFNEQFF. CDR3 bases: TGCGCCAGCAGCCAAGATGGTTACTTCAATGAGCAGTTCTTC.